The 6 T cell receptor beta chains presented below share a single source sample, sequenced in a study of graft-versus-host responses after intestinal transplantation. Their target antigens are unknown. Sequencing was performed with immunoSEQ multiplex PCR; in TCRdb, only in-frame clones are kept and a portion is missing. The sample has more than 100,000 clones, roughly 96% seen once; the top ten hold roughly 3%. Sequencing was performed on unstimulated CD8+ T cells sorted from spleen or lymph node cells, taken before intestinal transplant. All receptors come from a human donor who received an intestinal transplant.

The chain couples TRBV5-6 to TRBJ2-1; possibly TRBD2 for D (6 bases). Trimming left V 4 bases short and J 13 bases short, with 18 bases between. Germline values: CDR1 SGHDT, CDR2 YYEEEE. The CDR3 contains 13 residues. CDR3 sequence reads: CASSVGTPQEQFF. The CDR3 coding sequence is TGTGCCAGCAGCGTCGGGACTCCTCAGGAACAGTTCTTC.

The CDR3: CASSQDWTRAERGPDTQYF. The CDR3 nucleotides are TGCGCCAGCAGCCAAGACTGGACAAGGGCCGAGAGGGGCCCAGATACGCAGTATTTT. V is TRBV4-3 and J is TRBJ2-3, with D perhaps being TRBD1 or TRBD2 (5 bases each). This CDR3 spans 19 amino acids. Germline CDR1 reads LGHNA; CDR2 reads YSLEER. V was clipped by 0 bases and J by 4 bases, with 23 bases between them.

This chain joins TRBV5-4 and TRBJ2-7, with D possibly matching TRBD2 (5 bases). This CDR3 region has 13 residues. Germline V gene lookup returns CDR1 SGHNT and CDR2 YYREEE (reference sequence). Between the trimmed V and J ends, which lost 6 bases and 1 base, there was a span of 11 bases. In DNA form, the CDR3 reads TGTGCCAGCAAAGCGGCATCTTCCTACGAGCAGTACTTC. As protein: CASKAASSYEQYF.

This rearrangement joins TRBV28 to TRBJ2-5; D is undetermined. This CDR3 contains 15 residues. The V end was cut by 6 bases, the J end by 0 bases, with 14 bases between. CDR1 and CDR2 from the germline V gene are MDHEN and SYDVKM. CDR3 bases: TGTGCCAGCAGCCCCCCCCTCGGGTACCAAGAGACCCAGTACTTC. Translated: CASSPPLGYQETQYF. Variable domain in full (rest from reference TRBV28 and TRBJ2-5): DVKVTQSSRYLVKRTGEKVFLECVQDMDHENMFWYRQDPGLGLRLIYFSYDVKMKEKGDIPEGYSVSREKKERFSLILESASTNQTSMYLCASSPPLGYQETQYFGPGTRLLVL.

The chain employs TRBV18 and TRBJ2-1; the D is unclear. V lost 3 bases and J 3 bases, leaving 18 bases between the germline ends. The CDR3 sequence is 17 residues long. Looked up from germline, CDR1 is KGHSH and CDR2 is LQKENI. CDR3 DNA: TGTGCCAGCTCACCCTCTATAGAGTGGGGAAACTACAATGAGCAGTTCTTC. Protein product: CASSPSIEWGNYNEQFF.

Concerning this clone: The CDR3 does not end in the conserved phenylalanine or tryptophan, so this is likely a read error. The rearrangement joins TRBV13 to TRBJ2-3; 8 nucleotides match TRBD2. Germline V gene lookup returns CDR1 PRHDT and CDR2 FYEKMQ (reference sequence). The CDR3 length is 15 residues. V gave up 5 bases and J gave up 2 bases; unmatched junction bases: 6. CDR3 in DNA: TGTGCCAGCAGCCCGACTAGCGAATACACAGATACGCAGTATGTT. This codes for CASSPTSEYTDTQYV.